This T cell receptor beta chain was sequenced in a study of blood T cell repertoires in COVID-19. Study information: PBMCs, B-cell-depleted T cells, or T cells were the source of the cDNA or gDNA that made up the material.

CDR1 and CDR2 from the germline V gene are SGDLS and YYNGEE. Trimming left V 4 bases short and J 8 bases short, with 13 bases between. This CDR3 spans 13 amino acids. Original data processing: Amplification of reference gene primers was used by the study to estimate nucleated cell counts. Using immunoSEQ multiplex PCR, the repertoire was profiled, and TCRdb retains in-frame clones only, with some absent. V, J and clone size derive from that table, while D and trimming were established from the DNA sequence. This sample has 89,000 or so clones, with around 90% found just once. The chain recombines TRBV9 with TRBJ2-1; D gene uncertain. The TCR was taken from a man over 45 with COVID-19, enrolled during active disease. The source material was peripheral blood. The CDR3 is CASSSPGRDEQFF. The CDR3 DNA reads TGTGCCAGCAGCTCCCCCGGCCGGGATGAGCAGTTCTTC.